The source of this TCR beta chain is a study of CD8+CD57+ T cells in acquired aplastic anemia. Study overall: CD4+ and CD8+ cells, once sorted, gave DNA averaging about 3 ug. Mean read depth for CD4+ cells from healthy donors was roughly 10 million. Notes on the study in general: Controls and patients did not differ significantly in CD8+ Simpson's diversity. Patients and controls shared some 30 CD8+ CDR3 sequences, highly expressed in patients.

This CDR3 has 15 amino acids. V lost 6 bases, J lost 0 bases, and 12 bases lay in between. In germline, CDR1 is MGHDK, CDR2 SYGVNS. Researchers used genomic DNA as the template to profile TCR beta VDJ and CDR3. TCRdb reprocessed the reads via MiXCR and lists one record per CDR3 protein. This repertoire shows tens of thousands of distinct CDR3 sequences, approximately 51% found once; its top ten account for approximately 8.3%. Comments on this clonotype: Its antigen is currently unknown.

The genes are TRBV25-1 and TRBJ2-1, with D possibly being TRBD1 or TRBD2 (6 bases each). The clonotype comes from a human donor in good health, serving as a control. Sequencing input: sorted CD4+, CD8+, or CD8+CD57+ T cells (not recorded which) from PBMCs. The CDR3 bases are TGTGCCAGCAGAAAAGGGGGGAACTCCTACAATGAGCAGTTCTTC. Residues: CASRKGGNSYNEQFF.